A selection of T cell receptor beta chains follows, all from one sample in a study of blood T cell repertoires in COVID-19. Data came from immunoSEQ multiplex PCR; TCRdb stores just in-frame clones and leaves some out. The sample includes about 61,000 clones, 65% to 85% seen only once; the top ten take about 20%. Sequencing input: peripheral blood. Every receptor here comes from a man older than 75 with active or convalescent COVID-19. Both conserved end residues are part of each CDR3. D genes are given only for firm matches. Part of the rows lack a size; the others show once, few, many or a class for expanded clones.

>TRBV30|TRBJ2-5|NA|TRBD2
TGTGCCTGGAGCCGTGGTAGCGGGAGTCAAGAGACCCAGTACTTC
CAWSRGSGSQETQYF
>TRBV14|TRBJ2-2|NA|TRBD2
TGTGCCAGCAGCCATAGACTAGCGGTCCCCGGGGAGCTGTTTTTT
CASSHRLAVPGELFF
>TRBV29-1|TRBJ1-1|NA|NA
TGCAGCGTTGTTATCACTGAAGCTTTCTTT
CSVVITEAFF
>TRBV5-1|TRBJ1-1|NA|TRBD1
TGCGCCAGCAGCTTGGACGGACAGGGTGATGCTTTCTTT
CASSLDGQGDAFF
>TRBV27|TRBJ2-6|NA|NA
TGTGCCAGCAGCAGGACTGGGGCCAACGTCCTGACTTTC
CASSRTGANVLTF
>TRBV6-1|TRBJ2-7|NA|NA
TGTGCCAGCAGTGACCTCCTGGGGGCGACCTCCTACGAGCAGTACTTC
CASSDLLGATSYEQYF
>TRBV5-1|TRBJ2-7|NA|TRBD2
TGCGCCAGCAGCTTGGGTGGGACTAGCGACTACGAGCAGTACTTC
CASSLGGTSDYEQYF
>TRBV5-5|TRBJ2-5|NA|TRBD2
TGTGCCAGCAGCTTTGCTAGCGGGGGGGTGCTCCCAGAGACCCAGTACTTC
CASSFASGGVLPETQYF
>TRBV5-1|TRBJ1-3|NA|NA
TGCGCCAGCAGCATGCAGGCAGGGGGAAACACCATATATTTT
CASSMQAGGNTIYF
>TRBV6-2/TRBV6-3|TRBJ2-1|NA|NA
TGTGCCAGCAGTGAGGACTATTTCACCCAGTTCTTC
CASSEDYFTQFF
>TRBV5-1|TRBJ2-3|few|NA
TGCGCCAGCAGCTTGGATGGGGGCGGTGATACGCAGTATTTT
CASSLDGGGDTQYF
>TRBV28|TRBJ1-1|NA|NA
TGTGCCAGCAGTTTCCCCGCGGGGAGGGGGGGCGCTTTTTACACTGAAGCTTTCTTT
CASSFPAGRGGAFYTEAFF
>TRBV5-4|TRBJ2-3|NA|TRBD2
TGTGCCAGCAGCTTGGGGACTAGCGGGAGGTTGAATACGCAGTATTTT
CASSLGTSGRLNTQYF
>TRBV18|TRBJ1-1|NA|NA
TGTGCCAGCTCACTCCAGGGCTCAGAAGCTTTCTTT
CASSLQGSEAFF
>TRBV5-4|TRBJ2-2|NA|NA
TGTGCCAGCAACCCCGGACTGGAAAACACCGGGGAGCTGTTTTTT
CASNPGLENTGELFF
>TRBV5-1|TRBJ1-6|NA|NA
TGCGCCAGCAGCTTGGCCAGTCGCTCACCCCTCCACTTT
CASSLASRSPLHF
>TRBV5-8|TRBJ1-1|once|NA
TGTGCCAGCAGCTTACCAGGGGCGATGAACACTGAAGCTTTCTTT
CASSLPGAMNTEAFF
>TRBV28|TRBJ1-6|NA|TRBD1
TGTGCCAGCAGTTTCCAGGGGGATCCACCCCTCCACTTT
CASSFQGDPPLHF
>TRBV28|TRBJ2-3|NA|NA
TGTGCCAGCAGTTTGATACTAGATACGCAGTATTTT
CASSLILDTQYF
>TRBV30|TRBJ2-3|NA|TRBD2
TGTGCCTGGTCAGCGGGAGGGCCCACAGATACGCAGTATTTT
CAWSAGGPTDTQYF
>TRBV18|TRBJ2-5|NA|TRBD1
TGTGCCAGCTCACCTAACAGGGGGCAGGAGACCCAGTACTTC
CASSPNRGQETQYF
>TRBV11-1|TRBJ2-7|NA|NA
TGTGCCAGCAGCTTCGACAGGTACGAGCAGTACTTC
CASSFDRYEQYF
>TRBV19|TRBJ1-6|NA|NA
TGTGCCAGTAGTATTCTTGACAGACGTTATAATTCACCCCTCCACTTT
CASSILDRRYNSPLHF
>TRBV27|TRBJ2-3|NA|TRBD2
TGTGCCAGCAGCGCCAGACTAGCGGGAAGCACAGATACGCAGTATTTT
CASSARLAGSTDTQYF
>TRBV6-5|TRBJ1-6|few|TRBD1
TGTGCCAGCAGTTACTCGCCCCCAGGACAGGGGTTACCCCTCCACTTT
CASSYSPPGQGLPLHF
>TRBV15|TRBJ1-2|NA|NA
TGTGCCACCAGCCAGGGGAACTATGGCTACACCTTC
CATSQGNYGYTF